This T cell receptor (beta chain) stems from a study of molecular identifiers for immune sequencing clone quantification. Regarding the study as a whole: Whereas clones above 20 RNA copies held under 1% of naive-cell molecules, they held over 97% of effector molecules.

Comment on this clonotype: Its specificity is not known.

TCRdb used MiXCR to reprocess the PCR reads, holding one entry per CDR3 protein. Counted here are about 510,000 distinct CDR3 sequences, about 25% occurring once; the ten biggest clones make up around 0.76%. CDR3 length equals 15 residues. Looked up from germline, CDR1 is DFQATT and CDR2 is SNEGSKA (reference sequence). Trimming cost V 6 bases and J 3 bases, with 19 bases left between them. This clonotype was sampled from a human donor in good health. Some libraries in this study had Jurkat cell RNA spiked in. The chain joins TRBV20-1 to TRBJ2-3; D gene unclear. Sequencing was done on a sample of naive CD8+ T cells from blood, with Jurkat cell RNA spiked in. Subset: FACS-sorted CD8+CD4-CCR7+CD45RA+ naive T cells. The CDR3, as DNA: TGCAGTGCCTACGACGGAAATCTTCGGACAGATACGCAGTATTTT. This codes for CSAYDGNLRTDTQYF.